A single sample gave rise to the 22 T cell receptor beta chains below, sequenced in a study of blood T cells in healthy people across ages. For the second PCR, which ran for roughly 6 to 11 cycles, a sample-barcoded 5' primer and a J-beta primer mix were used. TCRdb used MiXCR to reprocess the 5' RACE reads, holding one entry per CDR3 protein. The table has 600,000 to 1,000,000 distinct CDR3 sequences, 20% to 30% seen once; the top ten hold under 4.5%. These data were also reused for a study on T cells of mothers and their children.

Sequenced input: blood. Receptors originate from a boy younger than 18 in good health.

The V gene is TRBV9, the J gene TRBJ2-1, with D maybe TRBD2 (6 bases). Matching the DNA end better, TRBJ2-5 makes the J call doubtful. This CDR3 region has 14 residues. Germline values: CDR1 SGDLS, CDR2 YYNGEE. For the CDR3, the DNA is TGTGCCAGCAGCGTAGAACGGGAGTGGGTGGCCCAGTACTTC. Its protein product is CASSVEREWVAQYF.

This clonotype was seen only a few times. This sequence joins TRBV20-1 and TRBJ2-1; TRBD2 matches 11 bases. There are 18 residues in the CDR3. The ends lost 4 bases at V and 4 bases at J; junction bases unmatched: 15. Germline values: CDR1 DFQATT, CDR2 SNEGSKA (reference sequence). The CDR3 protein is CSANSPGARTSGYNEQFF. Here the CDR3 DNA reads TGCAGTGCTAACTCGCCGGGCGCCAGGACTAGCGGGTACAATGAGCAGTTCTTC.

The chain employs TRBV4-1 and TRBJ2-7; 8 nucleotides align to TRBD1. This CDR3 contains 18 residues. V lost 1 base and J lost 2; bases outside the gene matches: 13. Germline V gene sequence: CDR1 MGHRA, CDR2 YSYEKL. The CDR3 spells CASSQVRRQGPLAYEQYF. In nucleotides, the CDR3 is TGCGCCAGCAGCCAAGTACGGAGACAGGGGCCTTTGGCCTACGAGCAGTACTTC.

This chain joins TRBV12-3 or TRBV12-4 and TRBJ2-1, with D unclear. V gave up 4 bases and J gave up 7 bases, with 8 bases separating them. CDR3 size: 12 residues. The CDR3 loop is CASSYGPNEQFF. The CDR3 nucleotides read TGTGCCAGCAGTTATGGTCCGAATGAGCAGTTCTTC.

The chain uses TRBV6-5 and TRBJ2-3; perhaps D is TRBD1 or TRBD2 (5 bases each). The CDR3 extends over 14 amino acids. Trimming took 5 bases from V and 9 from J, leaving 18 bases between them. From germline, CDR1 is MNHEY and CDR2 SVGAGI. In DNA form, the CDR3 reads TGTGCCAGCAGTACCGGGACCGGGAAAAGCACGCAGTATTTT. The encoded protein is CASSTGTGKSTQYF.

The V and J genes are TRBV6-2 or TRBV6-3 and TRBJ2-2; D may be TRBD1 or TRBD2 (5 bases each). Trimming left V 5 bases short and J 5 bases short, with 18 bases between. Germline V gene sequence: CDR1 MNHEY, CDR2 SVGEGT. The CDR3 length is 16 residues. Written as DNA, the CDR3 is TGTGCCAGCAGTGGCTTTGGGACGTCGGGGACCGGGGAGCTGTTTTTT. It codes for CASSGFGTSGTGELFF.

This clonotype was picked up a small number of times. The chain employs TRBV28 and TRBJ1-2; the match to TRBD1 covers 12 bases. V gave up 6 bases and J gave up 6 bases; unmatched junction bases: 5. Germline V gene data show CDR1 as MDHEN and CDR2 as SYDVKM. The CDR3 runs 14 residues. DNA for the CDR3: TGTGCCAGCAGGGTTGGGACAGGGGGCAATGGCTACACCTTC. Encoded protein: CASRVGTGGNGYTF.

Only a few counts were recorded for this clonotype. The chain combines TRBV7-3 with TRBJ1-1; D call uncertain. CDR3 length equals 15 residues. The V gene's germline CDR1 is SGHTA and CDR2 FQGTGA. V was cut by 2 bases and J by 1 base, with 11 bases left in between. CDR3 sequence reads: CASSLGRPPNTEAFF. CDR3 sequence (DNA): TGTGCCAGCAGCTTAGGAAGGCCACCGAACACTGAAGCTTTCTTT.

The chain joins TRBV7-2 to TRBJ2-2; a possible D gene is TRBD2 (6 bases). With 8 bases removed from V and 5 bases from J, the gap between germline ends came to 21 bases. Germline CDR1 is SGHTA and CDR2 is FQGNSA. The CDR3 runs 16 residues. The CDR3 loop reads CASLPESGTLTGELFF. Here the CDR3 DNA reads TGTGCCAGCTTACCCGAGTCAGGGACTTTAACCGGGGAGCTGTTTTTT.

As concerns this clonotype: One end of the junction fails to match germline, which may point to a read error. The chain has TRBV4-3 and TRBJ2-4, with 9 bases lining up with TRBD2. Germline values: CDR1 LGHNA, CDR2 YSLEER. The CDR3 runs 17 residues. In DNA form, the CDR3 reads TGCGCCAGCAGCCAAGATGTCAGGGGACTAGCCAAAAGCATTCAGTACTTC. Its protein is CASSQDVRGLAKSIQYF.

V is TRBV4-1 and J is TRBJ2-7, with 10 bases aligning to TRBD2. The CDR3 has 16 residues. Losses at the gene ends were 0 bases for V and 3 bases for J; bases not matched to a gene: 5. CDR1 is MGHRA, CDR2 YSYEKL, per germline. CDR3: CASSQDSGRPIYEQYF. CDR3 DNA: TGCGCCAGCAGCCAAGATAGCGGGAGGCCTATCTACGAGCAGTACTTC.

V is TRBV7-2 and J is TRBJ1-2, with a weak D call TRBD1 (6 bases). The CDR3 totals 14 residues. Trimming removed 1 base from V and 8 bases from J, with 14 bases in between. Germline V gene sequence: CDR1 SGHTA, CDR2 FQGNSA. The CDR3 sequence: CASSLDGGREGYTF. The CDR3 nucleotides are TGTGCCAGCAGCTTAGATGGGGGGCGGGAGGGCTACACCTTC.

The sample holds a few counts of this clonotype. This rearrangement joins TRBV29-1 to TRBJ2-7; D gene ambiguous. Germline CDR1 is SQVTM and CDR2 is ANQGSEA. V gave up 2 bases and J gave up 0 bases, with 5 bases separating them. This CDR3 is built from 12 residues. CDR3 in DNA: TGCAGCGTTGAACGCAGCTCCTACGAGCAGTACTTC. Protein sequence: CSVERSSYEQYF.

CDR3: CASSYEASSTEAFF. For the CDR3, the DNA is TGTGCCAGCAGTTACGAGGCGTCGAGCACTGAAGCTTTCTTT. This chain links TRBV6-2 or TRBV6-3 with TRBJ1-1; no definite D call. CDR1 is MNHEY and CDR2 is SVGEGT in the germline V gene. The ends were cut back, 2 bases at V and 4 bases at J, with 11 bases in the middle. This CDR3 region has 14 residues.

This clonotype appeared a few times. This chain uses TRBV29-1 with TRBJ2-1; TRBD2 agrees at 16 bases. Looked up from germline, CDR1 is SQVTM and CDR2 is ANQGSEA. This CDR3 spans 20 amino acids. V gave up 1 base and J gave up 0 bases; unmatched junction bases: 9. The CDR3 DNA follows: TGCAGCGTTGAAGGTCCGGGACTAGCGGGAGGGCTGGGCTCCTACAATGAGCAGTTCTTC. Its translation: CSVEGPGLAGGLGSYNEQFF.

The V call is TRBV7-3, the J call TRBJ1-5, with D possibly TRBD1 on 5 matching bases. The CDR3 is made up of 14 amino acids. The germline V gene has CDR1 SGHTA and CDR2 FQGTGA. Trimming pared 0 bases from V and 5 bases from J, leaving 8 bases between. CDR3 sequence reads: CASSLTAGHQPQHF. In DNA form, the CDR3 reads TGTGCCAGCAGCTTAACGGCAGGGCATCAGCCCCAGCATTTT. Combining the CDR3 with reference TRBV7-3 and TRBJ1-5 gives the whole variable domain GAGVSQTPSNKVTEKGKYVELRCDPISGHTALYWYRQSLGQGPEFLIYFQGTGAADDSGLPNDRFFAVRPEGSVSTLKIQRTERGDSAVYLCASSLTAGHQPQHFGDGTRLSIL.

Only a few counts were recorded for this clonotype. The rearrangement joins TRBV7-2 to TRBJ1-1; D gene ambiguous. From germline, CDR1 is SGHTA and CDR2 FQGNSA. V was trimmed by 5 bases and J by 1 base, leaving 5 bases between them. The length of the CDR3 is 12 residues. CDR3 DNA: TGTGCCAGCAGCCACAGGAACACTGAAGCTTTCTTT. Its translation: CASSHRNTEAFF.

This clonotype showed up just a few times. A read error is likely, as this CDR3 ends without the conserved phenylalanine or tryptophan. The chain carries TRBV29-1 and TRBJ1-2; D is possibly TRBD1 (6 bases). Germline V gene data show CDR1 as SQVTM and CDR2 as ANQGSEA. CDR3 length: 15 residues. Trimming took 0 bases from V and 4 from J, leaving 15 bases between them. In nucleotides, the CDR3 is TGCAGCGTTGAAGAACCGTTCGACAGGCTCTATGGCTACACCCTC. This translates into CSVEEPFDRLYGYTL.

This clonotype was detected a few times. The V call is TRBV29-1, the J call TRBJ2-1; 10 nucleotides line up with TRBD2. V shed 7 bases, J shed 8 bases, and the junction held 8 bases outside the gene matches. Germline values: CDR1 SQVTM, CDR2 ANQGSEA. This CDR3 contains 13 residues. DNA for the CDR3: TGCAGCGCCCCGAGCGGGAGGGCCGATGAGCAGTTCTTC. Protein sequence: CSAPSGRADEQFF.

CDR3 DNA: TGTGCCAGCAGCTTAGTAGCACTCCTCAGGGGGCCAGATACGCAGTATTTT. Protein sequence: CASSLVALLRGPDTQYF. The chain uses TRBV7-9 and TRBJ2-3; 8 bases agree with TRBD1. Germline loops: CDR1 SEHNR, CDR2 FQNEAQ (reference sequence). This CDR3 is 17 amino acids long. V was pared by 1 base and J by 4 bases, with 10 bases of the junction left unmatched.

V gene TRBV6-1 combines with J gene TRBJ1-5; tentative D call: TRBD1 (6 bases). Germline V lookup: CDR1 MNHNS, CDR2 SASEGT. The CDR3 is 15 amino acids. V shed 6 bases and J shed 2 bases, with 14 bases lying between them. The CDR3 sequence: CASSQDRLRNQPQHF. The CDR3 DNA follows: TGTGCCAGCAGCCAGGACAGATTGCGCAATCAGCCCCAGCATTTT.

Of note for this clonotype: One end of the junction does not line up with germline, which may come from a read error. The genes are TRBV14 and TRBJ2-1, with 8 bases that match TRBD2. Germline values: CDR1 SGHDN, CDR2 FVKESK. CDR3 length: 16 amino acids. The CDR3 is CASSQGLGDEHNEQFF. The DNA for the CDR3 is TGTGCCAGCAGCCAGGGACTAGGCGACGAGCACAACGAGCAGTTCTTC.